This T cell receptor beta chain came from a study of CD8+ T cells in alopecia areata. Sample treatment: oral pan-JAK inhibitor, 5-10 mg twice daily. This CDR3 contains 15 residues. V gave up 1 base and J gave up 2 bases, with 11 bases separating them. The germline V gene has CDR1 SEHNR and CDR2 FQNEAQ (reference sequence). RNA, once extracted, was reverse transcribed into cDNA for use as the sequencing template. Clones were read by immunoSEQ multiplex PCR, and TCRdb kept only the in-frame ones, dropping some. The sample comprises some 200,000 clones, around 43% of which are singletons, and 2.6% rests with the top ten.

This clonotype was obtained from a human donor with alopecia areata. Sequencing was performed on CD4+ T cells sorted from blood, taken around week 36, from a patient treated with tofacitinib. The rearrangement links TRBV7-9 to TRBJ2-5; D not certain. Written as DNA, the CDR3 is TGTGCCAGCAGCTTAGGGAGCTACCCACAAGAGACCCAGTACTTC. Translated: CASSLGSYPQETQYF.